Below, one TCR beta chain is given with its context. The antigen is undetermined. This entry comes from a study of T cell responses to AZD1222 COVID-19 vaccine. Libraries were prepared by immunoSEQ multiplex PCR; TCRdb keeps only in-frame clonotypes and omits some of them. Of around 120,000 clones listed, about nine tenths are singletons. Study outcomes and limitations: Among vaccine-associated CD4 TCRs, coverage spanned spike, with dominance at 160-218 and 743-854. Once two AZD1222 doses were given, Spike-specific TCR breadth and depth went up. Mostly white British, mostly female donors; authors suggested clonal diversity may be underestimated.

This TCR derives from an adult in good health. The sample consisted of peripheral blood, taken on day 0 of AZD1222 vaccination.

CDR3 amino acids: CASSLGTSQQYF. The CDR3 region has the DNA TGTGCCAGCAGTTTAGGGACTAGCCAGCAGTACTTC. The chain joins TRBV27 to TRBJ2-7; 9 bases are shared with TRBD2. Germline values: CDR1 MNHEY, CDR2 SMNVEV (reference sequence). The CDR3 totals 12 residues. With 2 bases clipped from V and 8 bases from J, the junction kept 1 base outside the gene matches.